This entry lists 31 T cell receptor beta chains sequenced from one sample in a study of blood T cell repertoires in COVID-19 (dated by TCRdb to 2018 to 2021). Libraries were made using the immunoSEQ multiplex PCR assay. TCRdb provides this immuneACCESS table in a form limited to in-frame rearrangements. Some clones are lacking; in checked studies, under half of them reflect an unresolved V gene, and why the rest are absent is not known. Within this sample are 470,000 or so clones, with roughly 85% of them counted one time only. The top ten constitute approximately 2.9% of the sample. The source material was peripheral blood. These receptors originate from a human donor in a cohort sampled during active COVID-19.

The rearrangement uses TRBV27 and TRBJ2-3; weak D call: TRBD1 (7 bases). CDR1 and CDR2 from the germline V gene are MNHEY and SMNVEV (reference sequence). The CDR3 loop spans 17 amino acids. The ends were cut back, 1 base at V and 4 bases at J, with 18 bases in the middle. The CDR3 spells CASSLYRQGGTPDTQYF. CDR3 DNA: TGTGCCAGCAGTTTATATCGGCAGGGGGGAACACCAGATACGCAGTATTTT.

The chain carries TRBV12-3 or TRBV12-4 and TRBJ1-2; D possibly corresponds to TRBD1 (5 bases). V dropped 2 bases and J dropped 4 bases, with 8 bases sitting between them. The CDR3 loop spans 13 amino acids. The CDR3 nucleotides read TGTGCCAGCAGTTTAAGGGGATTCTATGGCTACACCTTC. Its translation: CASSLRGFYGYTF.

The DNA for the CDR3 is TGTGCCAGCAGCCCAACGGGCGGGTCGAACACCGGGGAGCTGTTTTTT. Translating it yields CASSPTGGSNTGELFF. The rearrangement joins TRBV7-3 to TRBJ2-2; weak D call: TRBD2 (5 bases). CDR3 length: 16 residues. Germline V gives CDR1 SGHTA, CDR2 FQGTGA. V gave up 5 bases and J gave up 0 bases, with 13 bases separating them.

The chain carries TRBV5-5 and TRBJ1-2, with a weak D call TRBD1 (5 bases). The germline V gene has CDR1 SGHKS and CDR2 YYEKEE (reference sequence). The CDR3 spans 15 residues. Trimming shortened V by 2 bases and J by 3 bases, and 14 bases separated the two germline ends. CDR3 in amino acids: CASSFSTGAYYGYTF. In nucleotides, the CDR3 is TGTGCCAGCAGCTTTAGCACAGGCGCCTACTATGGCTACACCTTC.

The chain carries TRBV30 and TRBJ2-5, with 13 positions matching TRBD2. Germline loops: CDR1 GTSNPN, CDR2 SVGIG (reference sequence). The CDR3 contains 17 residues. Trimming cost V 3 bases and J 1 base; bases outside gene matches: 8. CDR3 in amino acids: CAWSPGLAGIRQETQYF. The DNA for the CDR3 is TGTGCCTGGAGCCCGGGACTAGCGGGGATCCGCCAAGAGACCCAGTACTTC.

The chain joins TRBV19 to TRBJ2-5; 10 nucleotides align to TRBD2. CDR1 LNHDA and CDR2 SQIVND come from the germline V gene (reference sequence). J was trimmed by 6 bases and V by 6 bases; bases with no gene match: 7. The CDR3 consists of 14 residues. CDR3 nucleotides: TGTGCCAGTAGCGCCGGGACTAGCGTAAAGACCCAGTACTTC. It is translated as CASSAGTSVKTQYF.

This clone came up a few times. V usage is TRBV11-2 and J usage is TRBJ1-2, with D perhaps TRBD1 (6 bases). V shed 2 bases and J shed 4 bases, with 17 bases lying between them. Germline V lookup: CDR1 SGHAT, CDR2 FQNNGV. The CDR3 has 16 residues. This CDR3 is CASSLPNTGSAYGYTF. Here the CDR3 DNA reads TGTGCCAGCAGCTTACCCAACACAGGGTCGGCCTATGGCTACACCTTC.

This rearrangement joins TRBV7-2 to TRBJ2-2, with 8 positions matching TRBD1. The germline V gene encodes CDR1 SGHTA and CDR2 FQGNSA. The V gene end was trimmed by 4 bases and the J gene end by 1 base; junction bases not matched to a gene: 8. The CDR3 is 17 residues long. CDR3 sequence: CASSSMTGVMNTGELFF. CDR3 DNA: TGTGCCAGCAGCTCGATGACAGGGGTCATGAACACCGGGGAGCTGTTTTTT.

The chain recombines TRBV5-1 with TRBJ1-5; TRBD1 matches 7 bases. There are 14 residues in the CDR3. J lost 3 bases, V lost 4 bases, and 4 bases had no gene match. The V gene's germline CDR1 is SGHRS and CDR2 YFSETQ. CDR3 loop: CASSPGTANQPQHF. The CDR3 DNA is TGCGCCAGCAGCCCAGGGACAGCCAATCAGCCCCAGCATTTT.

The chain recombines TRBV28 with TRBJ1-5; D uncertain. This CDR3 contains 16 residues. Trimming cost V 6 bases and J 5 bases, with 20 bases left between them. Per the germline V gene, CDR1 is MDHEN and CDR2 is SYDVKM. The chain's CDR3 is CASSPLEGGRYQPQHF. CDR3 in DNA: TGTGCCAGCAGCCCTCTCGAGGGTGGAAGGTATCAGCCCCAGCATTTT.

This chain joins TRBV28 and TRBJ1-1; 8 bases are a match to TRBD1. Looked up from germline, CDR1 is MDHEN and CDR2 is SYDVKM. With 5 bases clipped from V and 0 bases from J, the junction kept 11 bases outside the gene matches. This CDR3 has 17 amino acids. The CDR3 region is CASSLAGTGALNTEAFF. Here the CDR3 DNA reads TGTGCCAGCAGTCTAGCCGGGACAGGAGCCTTGAACACTGAAGCTTTCTTT.

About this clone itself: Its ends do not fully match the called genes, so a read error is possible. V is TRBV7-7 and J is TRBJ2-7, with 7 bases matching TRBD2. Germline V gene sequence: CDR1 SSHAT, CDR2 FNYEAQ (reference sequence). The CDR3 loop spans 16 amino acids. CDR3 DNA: TGTGCTAGCAGCTTAGCAATCCCATCCACTAGCGACGACTTGTACTTC. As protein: CASSLAIPSTSDDLYF.

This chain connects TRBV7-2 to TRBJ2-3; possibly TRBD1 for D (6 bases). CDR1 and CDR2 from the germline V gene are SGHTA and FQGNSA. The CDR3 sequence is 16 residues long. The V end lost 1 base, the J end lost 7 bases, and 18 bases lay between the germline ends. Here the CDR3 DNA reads TGTGCCAGCAGCTTAGAGTCCAGGGGTGGCGTGAATACGCAGTATTTT. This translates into CASSLESRGGVNTQYF.

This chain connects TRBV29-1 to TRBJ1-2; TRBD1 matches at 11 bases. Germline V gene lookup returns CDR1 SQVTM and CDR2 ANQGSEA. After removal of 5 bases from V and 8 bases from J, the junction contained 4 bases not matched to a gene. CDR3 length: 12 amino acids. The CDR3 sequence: CSVRDRGGGYTF. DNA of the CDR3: TGCAGCGTTCGGGACAGGGGGGGAGGCTACACCTTC.

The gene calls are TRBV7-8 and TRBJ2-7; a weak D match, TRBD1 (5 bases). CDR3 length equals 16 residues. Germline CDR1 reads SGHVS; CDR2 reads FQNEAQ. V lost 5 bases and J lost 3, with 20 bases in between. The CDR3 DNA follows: TGTGCCAGCAGCGGGGATGGATGGGGCTCTGGCTACGAGCAGTACTTC. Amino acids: CASSGDGWGSGYEQYF.

For the CDR3, the DNA is TGCGCCAGCGCAACCGGGACAGCCTCCTTGATGGGCAATCAGCCCCAGCATTTT. Its translation: CASATGTASLMGNQPQHF. The V gene is TRBV10-2, the J gene TRBJ1-5, with TRBD1 identical over 7 bases. Per the germline V gene, CDR1 is WSHSY and CDR2 is SAAADI. The CDR3 loop spans 18 amino acids. Losses at the gene ends were 8 bases for V and 2 bases for J; bases not matched to a gene: 18.

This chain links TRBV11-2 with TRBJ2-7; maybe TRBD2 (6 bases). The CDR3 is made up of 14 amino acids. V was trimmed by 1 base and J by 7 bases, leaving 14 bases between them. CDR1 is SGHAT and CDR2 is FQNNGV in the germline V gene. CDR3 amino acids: CASSLGRGGREQYF. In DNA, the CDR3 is TGTGCCAGCAGCTTAGGTAGGGGAGGACGTGAGCAGTACTTC.

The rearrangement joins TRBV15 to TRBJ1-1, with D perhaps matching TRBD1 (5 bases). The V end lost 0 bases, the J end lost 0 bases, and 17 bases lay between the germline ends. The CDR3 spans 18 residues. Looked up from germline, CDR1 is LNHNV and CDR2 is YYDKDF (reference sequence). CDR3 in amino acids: CATSRDTAGRTMNTEAFF. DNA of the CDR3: TGTGCCACCAGCAGAGATACGGCAGGGAGGACCATGAACACTGAAGCTTTCTTT.

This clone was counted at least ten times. The CDR3 DNA follows: TGTGCCAGCAGCTTCGGACAGGCTTATAGCAATCAGCCCCAGCATTTT. Translated, it gives CASSFGQAYSNQPQHF. The chain recombines TRBV7-2 with TRBJ1-5; TRBD1 agrees at 7 bases. The CDR3 is 16 residues long. After removal of 3 bases from V and 0 bases from J, the junction contained 5 bases not matched to a gene. Looked up from germline, CDR1 is SGHTA and CDR2 is FQGNSA.

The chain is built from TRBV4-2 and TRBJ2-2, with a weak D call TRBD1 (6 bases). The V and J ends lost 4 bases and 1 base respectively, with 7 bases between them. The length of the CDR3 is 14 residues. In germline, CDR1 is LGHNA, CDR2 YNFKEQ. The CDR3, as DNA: TGTGCCAGCAGCCCGGGACAGAACACCGGGGAGCTGTTTTTT. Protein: CASSPGQNTGELFF.

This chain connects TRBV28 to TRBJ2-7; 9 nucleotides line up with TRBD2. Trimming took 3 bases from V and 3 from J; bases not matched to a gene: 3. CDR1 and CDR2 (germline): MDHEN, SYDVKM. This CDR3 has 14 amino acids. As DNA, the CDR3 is TGTGCCAGCAGTTTGCCTAGCGGGATCTACGAGCAGTACTTC. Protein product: CASSLPSGIYEQYF.

The CDR3 DNA reads TGTGCCAGTACCCGAAGGAGGGAGACGAGCTCCTACAATGAGCAGTTCTTC. Its protein is CASTRRRETSSYNEQFF. The rearrangement uses TRBV19 and TRBJ2-1; perhaps TRBD2 as D (6 bases). The CDR3 extends over 17 amino acids. CDR1 is LNHDA, CDR2 SQIVND, per germline (reference sequence). Trimming removed 7 bases from V and 0 bases from J, with 19 bases in between.

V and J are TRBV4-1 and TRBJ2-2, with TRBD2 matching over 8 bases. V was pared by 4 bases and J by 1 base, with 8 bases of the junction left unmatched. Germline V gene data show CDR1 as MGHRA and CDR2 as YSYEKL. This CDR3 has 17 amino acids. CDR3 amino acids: CASSPLGGGKNTGELFF. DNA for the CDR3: TGCGCCAGCAGCCCTCTCGGGGGGGGGAAGAACACCGGGGAGCTGTTTTTT.

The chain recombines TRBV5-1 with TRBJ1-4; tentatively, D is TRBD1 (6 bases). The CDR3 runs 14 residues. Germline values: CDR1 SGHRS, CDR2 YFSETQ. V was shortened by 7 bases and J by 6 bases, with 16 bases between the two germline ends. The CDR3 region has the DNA TGCGCCAGCGGGGTAGGGGGAATTGATGAAAAACTGTTTTTT. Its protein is CASGVGGIDEKLFF.

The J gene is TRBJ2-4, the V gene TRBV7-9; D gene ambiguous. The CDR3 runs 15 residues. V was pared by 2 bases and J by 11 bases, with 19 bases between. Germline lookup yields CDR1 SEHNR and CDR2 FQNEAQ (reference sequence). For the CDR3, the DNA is TGTGCCAGCAGCTTACACGGAGTTGAAGGTGACTTTCAGTACTTC. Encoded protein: CASSLHGVEGDFQYF.

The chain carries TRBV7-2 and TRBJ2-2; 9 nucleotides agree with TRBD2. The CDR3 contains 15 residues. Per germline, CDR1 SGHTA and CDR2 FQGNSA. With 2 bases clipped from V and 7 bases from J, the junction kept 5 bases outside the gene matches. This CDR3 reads CASSLQLAGGGELFF. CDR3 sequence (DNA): TGTGCCAGCAGCTTACAACTAGCGGGTGGCGGGGAGCTGTTTTTT.

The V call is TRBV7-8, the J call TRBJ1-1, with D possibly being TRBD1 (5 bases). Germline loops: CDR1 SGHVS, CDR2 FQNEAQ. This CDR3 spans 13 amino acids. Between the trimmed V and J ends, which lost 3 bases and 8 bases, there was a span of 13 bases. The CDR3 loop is CASSFPQVTEAFF. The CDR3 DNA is TGTGCCAGCAGCTTCCCACAGGTTACCGAAGCTTTCTTT.

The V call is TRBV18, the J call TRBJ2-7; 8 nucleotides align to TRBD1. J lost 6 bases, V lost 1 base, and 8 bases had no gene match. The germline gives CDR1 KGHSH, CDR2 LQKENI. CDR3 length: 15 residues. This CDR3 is CASSPRGQEQFEQYF. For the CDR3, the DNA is TGTGCCAGCTCACCACGGGGACAGGAGCAGTTCGAGCAGTACTTC.

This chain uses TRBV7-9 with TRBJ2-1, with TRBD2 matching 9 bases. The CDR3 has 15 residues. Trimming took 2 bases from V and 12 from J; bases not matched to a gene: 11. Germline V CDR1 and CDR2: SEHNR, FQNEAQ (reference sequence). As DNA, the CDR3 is TGTGCCAGCAGCTTATCGCGGGAGGGCTATCAACGGCAGTTCTTC. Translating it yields CASSLSREGYQRQFF.

This CDR3 reads CASSPYLGGRYERVYEQYF. The CDR3 bases are TGTGCCAGCAGTCCATATTTAGGGGGCCGGTACGAGCGCGTATACGAGCAGTACTTC. V is TRBV6-4 and J is TRBJ2-7, with 7 bases fitting TRBD1. CDR3 length: 19 amino acids. The germline V gene has CDR1 MRHNA and CDR2 SNTAGT. The V and J ends lost 5 bases and 4 bases, in that order; junction bases with no gene match: 23.

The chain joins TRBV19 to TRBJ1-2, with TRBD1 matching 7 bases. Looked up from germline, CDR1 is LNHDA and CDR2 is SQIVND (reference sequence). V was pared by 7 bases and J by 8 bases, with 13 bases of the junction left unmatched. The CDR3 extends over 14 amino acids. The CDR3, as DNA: TGTGCCAGTATCCCCCGGACAGGAGCAGAAGGCTACACCTTC. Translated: CASIPRTGAEGYTF.